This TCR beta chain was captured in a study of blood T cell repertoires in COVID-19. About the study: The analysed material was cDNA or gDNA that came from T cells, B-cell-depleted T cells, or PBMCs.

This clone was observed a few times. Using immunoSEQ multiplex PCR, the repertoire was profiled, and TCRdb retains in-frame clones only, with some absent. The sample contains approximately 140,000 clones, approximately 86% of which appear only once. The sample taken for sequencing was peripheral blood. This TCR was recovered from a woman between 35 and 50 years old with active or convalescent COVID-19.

CDR3 protein: CASSPWTDMNTEAFF. For the CDR3, the DNA is TGCGCCAGCAGCCCCTGGACAGACATGAACACTGAAGCTTTCTTT. The V call is TRBV5-1, the J call TRBJ1-1; possibly TRBD1 for D (6 bases). Germline CDR1 and CDR2: SGHRS and YFSETQ. The CDR3 length is 15 residues. With 4 bases removed from V and 0 bases from J, the gap between germline ends came to 13 bases.